Listed below are T cell receptor beta chains from one sample, sequenced in a study of shared clonotypes between healthy human individuals. Profiled with immunoSEQ multiplex PCR; TCRdb holds only in-frame clones, not every one. The sample lists 450,000 to 500,000 clones; around four fifths were seen once. The sample was PBMCs. The receptor source for this set is a woman aged 40 to 50 in good health. Some clones in this sample may be carry-over from other donors' samples. CDR3s leave out the opening cysteine and the closing phenylalanine or tryptophan.

J	V	CDR3
TRBJ2-7	TRBV30	AWSPPGDEQY
TRBJ2-5	TRBV5-1	ASSGGRIGEETQY
TRBJ1-6	TRBV28	ASTTGTGANNSPLH
TRBJ2-2	TRBV7-2	ASSLGLAAGELF
TRBJ1-2	TRBV27	ASSFRGTLSNYGYT
TRBJ2-1	TRBV11-3	ASSSRPGLAGGNEQF
TRBJ1-2	TRBV21-1	ASSNGGHGGYT
TRBJ1-5	TRBV7-8	ASSLVTGSNQPQH
TRBJ2-2	TRBV7-9	ASSLYTGELF
TRBJ1-2	TRBV28	ASSLQGSYGYT
TRBJ2-5	TRBV5-1	ASSLDSGETQY
TRBJ1-3	TRBV27	ASSLSGISGNTIY
TRBJ1-1	TRBV5-7	ASSPRGAWTEAF
TRBJ2-1	TRBV30	AWTIAGKYSYNEQF
TRBJ2-7	TRBV2	ASVQSGSSDEQY
TRBJ2-7	TRBV5-5	ASSLVGYPEQY
TRBJ2-3	TRBV7-9	ASSFVTGRGGTQY
TRBJ2-7	TRBV27	ASNTYEQY
TRBJ1-2	TRBV6-5	ASGAVDYGYT
-	TRBV29-1	SVMGLAGEEAYEQY
TRBJ2-1	TRBV28	ASRDPLARSSYNEQF
TRBJ2-5	TRBV5-1	ASSLGLAGVVETQY